This entry lists 12 T cell receptor beta chains sequenced from one sample in a study of shared clonotypes between healthy human individuals (dated by TCRdb to 2020 to 2021). Library creation used the immunoSEQ multiplex PCR assay. TCRdb retrieved this table from immuneACCESS and kept in-frame rearrangements only. Not all clones are present; in checked studies, unresolved V genes account for under half, and no reason is known for the remainder. The sample includes 1.4 million or so clones, with about 98.5% observed a single time. The ten most abundant clones make up about 0.35% of the sample. Sequenced material: naive CD4+ T cells sorted from blood. This specimen's cell subset or site label, interpreted: CD45RA+ positively selected. These receptors were collected from a man in his thirties or forties in good health.

This chain uses TRBV5-6 with TRBJ1-2, with 7 bases fitting TRBD1. Germline V gives CDR1 SGHDT, CDR2 YYEEEE. The CDR3 is 15 residues long. J gave up 4 bases and V 5 bases, and 11 bases lay outside the gene matches. In DNA form, the CDR3 reads TGTGCCAGCAGGCTCATTGACAGGGAAGTCTATGGCTACACCTTC. Protein: CASRLIDREVYGYTF.

This chain joins TRBV14 and TRBJ1-2; the match to TRBD1 covers 11 bases. Germline CDR1 and CDR2: SGHDN and FVKESK. Trimming cost V 6 bases and J 6 bases; bases outside gene matches: 9. The CDR3 is 15 amino acids. The chain's CDR3 is CASSYPGTGGNGYTF. The DNA for the CDR3 is TGTGCCAGCAGTTACCCCGGGACAGGGGGAAATGGCTACACCTTC.

This clone was picked up one time. This chain joins TRBV18 and TRBJ1-4; the D gene is possibly TRBD1 (6 bases). There are 17 residues in the CDR3. V lost 6 bases to trimming and J lost 2 bases, with 19 bases between them. Germline assignment: CDR1 KGHSH and CDR2 LQKENI. The CDR3 is CASSRRGVPNTNEKLFF. The CDR3 nucleotides are TGTGCCAGCTCTCGGAGGGGGGTCCCGAATACTAATGAAAAACTGTTTTTT. The full variable domain, with the rest looked up from reference TRBV18 and TRBJ1-4, is NAGVMQNPRHLVRRRGQEARLRCSPMKGHSHVYWYRQLPEEGLKFMVYLQKENIIDESGMPKERFSAEFPKEGPSILRIQQVVRGDSAAYFCASSRRGVPNTNEKLFFGSGTQLSVL.

This chain connects TRBV10-1 to TRBJ1-3; D ambiguous. V was trimmed by 5 bases and J by 0 bases, leaving 8 bases between them. CDR1 WNHNN and CDR2 SYGVQD come from the germline V gene (reference sequence). The CDR3 has 14 residues. The CDR3 spells CASSRDPSGNTIYF. DNA for the CDR3: TGCGCCAGCAGTCGTGACCCCTCTGGAAACACCATATATTTT.

This sequence joins TRBV18 and TRBJ1-4; unclear D gene. V was shortened by 5 bases and J by 7 bases, with 14 bases between the two germline ends. Germline assignment: CDR1 KGHSH and CDR2 LQKENI. This CDR3 is built from 14 residues. CDR3 residues: CASSAAVFSEKLFF. CDR3 DNA sequence: TGTGCCAGCTCAGCCGCCGTGTTCAGTGAAAAACTGTTTTTT.

The CDR3 region is CASSKDSRPQYF. The DNA for the CDR3 is TGCGCCAGCAGCAAGGACAGCCGACCGCAGTACTTC. The V gene is TRBV5-1, the J gene TRBJ2-7; D perhaps matches TRBD1 (6 bases). CDR3 length equals 12 residues. V was clipped by 4 bases and J by 9 bases, with 14 bases between them. Germline CDR1 SGHRS, CDR2 YFSETQ.

The V and J genes are TRBV28 and TRBJ2-7; possible D gene TRBD1, 5 bases. The CDR3 contains 13 residues. In germline, CDR1 is MDHEN, CDR2 SYDVKM. Trimming took off 0 bases at V and 6 bases at J, with 9 bases between the two ends. The CDR3 protein is CASSLWGQTEQYF. For the CDR3, the DNA is TGTGCCAGCAGTTTATGGGGGCAGACCGAGCAGTACTTC.

The J gene is TRBJ2-2, the V gene TRBV5-4; TRBD1 matches at 8 bases. From germline, CDR1 is SGHNT and CDR2 YYREEE (reference sequence). The CDR3 runs 16 residues. V trimming: 3 bases; J trimming: 1 base; junction bases outside the gene matches: 5. The CDR3 DNA reads as TGTGCCAGCAGCTGGGCAGGGGGCCTGAACACCGGGGAGCTGTTTTTT. Amino acid sequence: CASSWAGGLNTGELFF.

This chain joins TRBV29-1 and TRBJ2-1, with TRBD2 matching 13 bases. Unmatched junction bases numbered 7, after V lost 5 bases and J lost 6 bases. CDR1 and CDR2 (germline): SQVTM, ANQGSEA. The CDR3 extends over 15 amino acids. The CDR3 DNA follows: TGCAGCGTTAATCCCCGACTAGCGGGAGGCAATGAGCAGTTCTTC. Protein product: CSVNPRLAGGNEQFF.

The chain combines TRBV5-6 with TRBJ2-2; D gene ambiguous. Germline-derived CDR1 and CDR2 are SGHDT and YYEEEE. The CDR3 is made up of 13 amino acids. V was shortened by 4 bases and J by 7 bases, with 11 bases between the two germline ends. The CDR3 DNA is TGTGCCAGCAGCCGTAACCGTGGCGGGGAGCTGTTTTTT. This translates into CASSRNRGGELFF.

The chain has TRBV18 and TRBJ1-1; TRBD1 matches 10 bases. Germline CDR1 KGHSH, CDR2 LQKENI. CDR3 size: 18 residues. The junction had 15 bases not matched to a gene; V was cut back by 3 bases and J by 5 bases. CDR3 loop: CASSPIRDRGFTVTEAFF. CDR3 DNA sequence: TGTGCCAGCTCACCTATCCGGGACAGGGGTTTTACGGTGACTGAAGCTTTCTTT.

This chain uses TRBV6-1 with TRBJ2-1; 7 nucleotides line up with TRBD1. Trimming removed 4 bases from V and 2 bases from J; junction bases left unmatched: 5. Germline lookup yields CDR1 MNHNS and CDR2 SASEGT. This CDR3 spans 15 amino acids. CDR3 DNA: TGTGCCAGCAGTGTATCAGGGGGTGCCTACAATGAGCAGTTCTTC. The encoded protein is CASSVSGGAYNEQFF.